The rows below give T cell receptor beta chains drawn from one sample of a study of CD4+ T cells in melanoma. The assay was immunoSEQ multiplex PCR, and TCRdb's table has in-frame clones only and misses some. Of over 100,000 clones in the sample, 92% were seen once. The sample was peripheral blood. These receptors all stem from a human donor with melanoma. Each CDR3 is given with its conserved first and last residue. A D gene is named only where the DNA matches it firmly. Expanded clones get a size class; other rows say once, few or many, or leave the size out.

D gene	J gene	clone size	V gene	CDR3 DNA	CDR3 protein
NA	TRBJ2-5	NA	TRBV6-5	TGTGCCAGCAGTGAGCGGACCCAGTACTTC	CASSERTQYF
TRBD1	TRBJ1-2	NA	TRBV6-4	TGTGCCAGCAGTCCGGGACAGGGAGAGAGAGGCTACACCTTC	CASSPGQGERGYTF
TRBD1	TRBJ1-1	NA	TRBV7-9	TGTGCCAGCAGCCCAAGGACAGGGGAAAGAGCTGAAGCTTTCTTT	CASSPRTGERAEAFF
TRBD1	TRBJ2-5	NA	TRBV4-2	TGTGCCAGCAGCCAAGATATGAGGTCAGGGGGGACCCAGTACTTC	CASSQDMRSGGTQYF
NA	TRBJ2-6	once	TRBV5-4	TGTGCCAGCAGCTTGAGGACAAAACGAAACTCTGGGGCCAACGTCCTGACTTTC	CASSLRTKRNSGANVLTF
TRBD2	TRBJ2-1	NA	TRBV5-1	TGCGCCAGCAGCTTGGAGCCGGGACTAGCGGGGCAAGGTGAGCAGTTCTTC	CASSLEPGLAGQGEQFF
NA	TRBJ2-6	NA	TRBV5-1	TGCGCCAGCAGCTCGTCTCCCTCCTCTGGGGCCAACGTCCTGACTTTC	CASSSSPSSGANVLTF
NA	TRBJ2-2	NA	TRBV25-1	TGTGCCAGCAGTGAACTAGGAGGGGAAACCGGGGAGCTGTTTTTT	CASSELGGETGELFF
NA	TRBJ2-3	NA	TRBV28	TGTGCCAGCAGTTTCCAGAGGGCCGGCACAGATACGCAGTATTTT	CASSFQRAGTDTQYF
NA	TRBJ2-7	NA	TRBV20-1	TGCAGTGCTAACCGAGGTGTGCAGTACTTC	CSANRGVQYF
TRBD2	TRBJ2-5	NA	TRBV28	TGTGCCAGCGACGGGGGAGGGGCCCAAGAGACCCAGTACTTC	CASDGGGAQETQYF
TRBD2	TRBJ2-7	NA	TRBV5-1	TGCGCCAGCAGCACCAGCGGGGAAAGGGCACTGAACTCCTACGAGCAGTACTTC	CASSTSGERALNSYEQYF
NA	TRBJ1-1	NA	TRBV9	TGTGCCAGCAGCCCTACGGGCGAGAACACTGAAGCTTTCTTT	CASSPTGENTEAFF
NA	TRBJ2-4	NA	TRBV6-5	TGTGCCAGCAGTTACTCGACTAGTTATAACATTCAGTACTTC	CASSYSTSYNIQYF
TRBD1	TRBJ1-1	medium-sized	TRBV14	TGTGCCAGCAGCCAAGCGTGGACCACAGGGGCGCGGAGAAACACTGAAGCTTTCTTT	CASSQAWTTGARRNTEAFF
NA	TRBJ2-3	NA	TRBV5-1	TGCGCCAGCAGCTCGGAGACAGGACTTAGCACAGATACGCAGTATTTT	CASSSETGLSTDTQYF
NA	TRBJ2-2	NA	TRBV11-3	TGTGCCAGCAGCTCTAACACCGGGGAGCTGTTTTTT	CASSSNTGELFF
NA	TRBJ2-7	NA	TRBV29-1	TGCAGCGTTGGGGGGGCGGTTTGGAGCTCCTACGAGCAGTACTTC	CSVGGAVWSSYEQYF